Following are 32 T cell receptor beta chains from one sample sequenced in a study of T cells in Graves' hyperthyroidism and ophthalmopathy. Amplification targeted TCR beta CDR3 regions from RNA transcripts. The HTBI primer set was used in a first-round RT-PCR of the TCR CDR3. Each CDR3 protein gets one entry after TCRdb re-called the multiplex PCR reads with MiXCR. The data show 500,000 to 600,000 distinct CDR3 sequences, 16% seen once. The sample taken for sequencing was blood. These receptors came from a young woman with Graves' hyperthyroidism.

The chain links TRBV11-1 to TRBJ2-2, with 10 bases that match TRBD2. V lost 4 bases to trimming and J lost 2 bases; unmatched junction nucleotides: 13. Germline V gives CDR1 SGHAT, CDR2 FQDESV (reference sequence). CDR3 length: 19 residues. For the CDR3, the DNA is TGTGCCAGCAGCTCCCCGGGGAGCGGGAGGGCCGAAAACACCGGGGAGCTGTTTTTT. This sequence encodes CASSSPGSGRAENTGELFF.

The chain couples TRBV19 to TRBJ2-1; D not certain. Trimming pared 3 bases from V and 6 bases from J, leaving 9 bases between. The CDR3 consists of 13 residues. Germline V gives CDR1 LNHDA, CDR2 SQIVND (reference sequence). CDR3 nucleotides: TGTGCCAGTAGTATCCTCCTAGGCAATGAGCAGTTCTTC. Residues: CASSILLGNEQFF.

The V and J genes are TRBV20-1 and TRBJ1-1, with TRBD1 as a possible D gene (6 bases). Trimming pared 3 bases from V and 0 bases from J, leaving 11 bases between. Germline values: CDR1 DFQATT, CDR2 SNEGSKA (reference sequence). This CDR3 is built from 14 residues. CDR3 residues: CSASEGHLNTEAFF. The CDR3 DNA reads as TGCAGTGCTAGTGAGGGACATCTGAACACTGAAGCTTTCTTT.

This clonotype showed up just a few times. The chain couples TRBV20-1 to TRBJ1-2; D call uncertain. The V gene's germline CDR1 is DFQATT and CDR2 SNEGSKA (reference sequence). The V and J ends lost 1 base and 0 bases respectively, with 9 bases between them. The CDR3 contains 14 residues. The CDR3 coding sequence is TGCAGTGCTAGAGCCCCAGGAGCTAACTATGGCTACACCTTC. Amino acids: CSARAPGANYGYTF.

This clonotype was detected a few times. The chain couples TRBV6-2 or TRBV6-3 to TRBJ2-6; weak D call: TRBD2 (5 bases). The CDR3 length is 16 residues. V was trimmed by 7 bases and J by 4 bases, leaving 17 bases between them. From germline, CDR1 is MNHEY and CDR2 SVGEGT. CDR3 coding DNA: TGTGCCAGCAATAAACCGGCGGGTTCAGGGGCCAACGTCCTGACTTTC. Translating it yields CASNKPAGSGANVLTF.

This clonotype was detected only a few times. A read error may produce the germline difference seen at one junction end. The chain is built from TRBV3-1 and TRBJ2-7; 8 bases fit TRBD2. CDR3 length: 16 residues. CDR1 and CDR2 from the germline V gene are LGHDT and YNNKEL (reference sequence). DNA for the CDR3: TGTACCAGCAGCCAATTGCACGGGGGGGACTCCTACGAGCAGTACTTC. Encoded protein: CTSSQLHGGDSYEQYF.

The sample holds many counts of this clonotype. The CDR3 nucleotides read TGTGCCAGCAGCCCCCTGGACGGGGAGCAGTACTTC. It is translated as CASSPLDGEQYF. The rearrangement uses TRBV3-1 and TRBJ2-7; D call uncertain. V shed 4 bases and J shed 7 bases, with 11 bases lying between them. The length of the CDR3 is 12 residues. Per germline, CDR1 LGHDT and CDR2 YNNKEL (reference sequence).

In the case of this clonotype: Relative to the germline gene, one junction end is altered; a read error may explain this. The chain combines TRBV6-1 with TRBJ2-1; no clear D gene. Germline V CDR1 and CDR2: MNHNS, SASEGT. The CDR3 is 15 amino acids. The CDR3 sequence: CASSEAVLSYNERFF. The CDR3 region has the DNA TGTGCCAGCAGTGAAGCGGTCCTCTCCTACAATGAGCGGTTCTTC.

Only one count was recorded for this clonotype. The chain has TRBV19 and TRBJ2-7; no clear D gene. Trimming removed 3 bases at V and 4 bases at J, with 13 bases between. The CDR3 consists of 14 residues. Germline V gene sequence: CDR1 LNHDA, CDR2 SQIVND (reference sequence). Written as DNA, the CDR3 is TGTGCCAGTAGTATCGGTAGGGAAAATTACGAGCAGTACTTC. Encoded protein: CASSIGRENYEQYF.

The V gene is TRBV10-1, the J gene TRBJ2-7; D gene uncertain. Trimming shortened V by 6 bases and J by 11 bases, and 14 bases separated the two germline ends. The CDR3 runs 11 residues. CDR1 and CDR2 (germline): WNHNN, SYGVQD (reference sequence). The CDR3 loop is CASSRDKKKYF. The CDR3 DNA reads TGCGCCAGCAGCCGTGACAAGAAAAAGTACTTC.

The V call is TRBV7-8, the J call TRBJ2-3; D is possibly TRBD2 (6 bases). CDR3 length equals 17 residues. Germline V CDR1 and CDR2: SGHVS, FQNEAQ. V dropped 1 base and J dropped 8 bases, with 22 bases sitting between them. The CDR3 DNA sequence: TGTGCCAGCAGCTTAGTCCGGTCAACTAGCTTCGGGGGTACGCAGTATTTT. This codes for CASSLVRSTSFGGTQYF.

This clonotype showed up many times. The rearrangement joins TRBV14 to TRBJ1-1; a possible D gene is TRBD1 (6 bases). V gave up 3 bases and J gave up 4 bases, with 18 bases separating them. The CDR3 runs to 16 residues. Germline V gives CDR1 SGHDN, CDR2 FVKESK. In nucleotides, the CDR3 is TGTGCCAGCAGCCATCAGACAGGAGTCGGCTCCACTGAAGCTTTCTTT. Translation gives CASSHQTGVGSTEAFF.

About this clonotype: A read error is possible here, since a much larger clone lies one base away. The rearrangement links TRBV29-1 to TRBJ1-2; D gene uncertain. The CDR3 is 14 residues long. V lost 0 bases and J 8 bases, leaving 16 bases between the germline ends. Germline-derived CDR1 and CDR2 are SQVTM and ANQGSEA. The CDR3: CSVEDSLNVLGYTF. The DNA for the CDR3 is TGCAGCGTTGAAGATTCCCTGAATGTACTAGGCTACACCTTC.

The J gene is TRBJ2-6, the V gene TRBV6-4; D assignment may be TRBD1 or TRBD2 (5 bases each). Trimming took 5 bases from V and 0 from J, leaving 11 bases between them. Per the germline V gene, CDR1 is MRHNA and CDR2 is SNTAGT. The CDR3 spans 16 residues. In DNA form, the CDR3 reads TGTGCCAGCAGTCGGGACGGAGCCTCTGGGGCCAACGTCCTGACTTTC. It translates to CASSRDGASGANVLTF.

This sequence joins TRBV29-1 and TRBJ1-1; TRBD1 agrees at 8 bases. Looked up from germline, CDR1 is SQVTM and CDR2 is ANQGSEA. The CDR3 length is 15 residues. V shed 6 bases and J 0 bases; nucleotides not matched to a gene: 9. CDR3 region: CSVPLQGEVNTEAFF. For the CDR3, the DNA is TGCAGCGTCCCGTTACAGGGGGAGGTGAACACTGAAGCTTTCTTT.

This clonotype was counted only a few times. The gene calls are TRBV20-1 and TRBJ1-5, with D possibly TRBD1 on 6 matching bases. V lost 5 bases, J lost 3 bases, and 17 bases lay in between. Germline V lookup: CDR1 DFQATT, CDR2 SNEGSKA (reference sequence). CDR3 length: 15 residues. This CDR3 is CSASRARGINQPQHF. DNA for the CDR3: TGCAGTGCTTCTAGGGCCAGGGGTATCAATCAGCCCCAGCATTTT.

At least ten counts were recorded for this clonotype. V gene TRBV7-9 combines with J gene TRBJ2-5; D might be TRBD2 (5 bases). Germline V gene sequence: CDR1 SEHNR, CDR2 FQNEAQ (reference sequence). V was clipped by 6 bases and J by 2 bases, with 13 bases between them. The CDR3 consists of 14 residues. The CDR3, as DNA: TGTGCCAGCAGATCGGGGTCAGAACAAGAGACCCAGTACTTC. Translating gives CASRSGSEQETQYF.

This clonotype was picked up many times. The chain's CDR3 is CASSEALQGRLYEQYF. The CDR3 region has the DNA TGTGCCAGCAGTGAAGCGCTTCAGGGCAGGCTATACGAGCAGTACTTC. The chain uses TRBV6-1 and TRBJ2-7, with D perhaps matching TRBD1 (5 bases). CDR1 is MNHNS and CDR2 is SASEGT in the germline V gene. This CDR3 contains 16 residues. The V end lost 0 bases, the J end lost 4 bases, and 16 bases lay between the germline ends.

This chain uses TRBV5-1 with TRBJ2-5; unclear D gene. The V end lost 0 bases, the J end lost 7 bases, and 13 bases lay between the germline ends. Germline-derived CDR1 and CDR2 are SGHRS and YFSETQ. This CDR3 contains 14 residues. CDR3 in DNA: TGCGCCAGCAGCTTGGCTGGCCGCCCAGGGACCCAGTACTTC. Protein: CASSLAGRPGTQYF.

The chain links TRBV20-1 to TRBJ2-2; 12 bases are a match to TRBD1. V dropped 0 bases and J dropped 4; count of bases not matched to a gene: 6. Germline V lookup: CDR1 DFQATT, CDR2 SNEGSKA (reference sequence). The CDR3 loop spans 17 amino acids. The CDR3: CSARDPRDRGPTGELFF. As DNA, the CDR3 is TGCAGTGCTAGAGATCCCCGGGACAGGGGGCCCACCGGGGAGCTGTTTTTT.

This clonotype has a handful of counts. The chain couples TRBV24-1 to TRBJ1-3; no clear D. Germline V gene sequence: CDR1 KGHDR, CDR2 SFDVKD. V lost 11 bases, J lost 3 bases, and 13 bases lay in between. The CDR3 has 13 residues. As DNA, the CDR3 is TGTGCCATCAAATTGGCTGATGGAAACACCATATATTTT. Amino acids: CAIKLADGNTIYF.

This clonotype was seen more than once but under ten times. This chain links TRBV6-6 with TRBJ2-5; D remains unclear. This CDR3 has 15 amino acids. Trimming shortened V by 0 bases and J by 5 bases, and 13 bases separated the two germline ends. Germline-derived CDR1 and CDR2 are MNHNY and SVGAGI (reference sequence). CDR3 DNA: TGTGCCAGCAGTTACTCGGGTAGCCTCGGGGAGACCCAGTACTTC. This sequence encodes CASSYSGSLGETQYF.

Here the CDR3 DNA reads TGTGCCATCAAGCCAGGGTCGGGCACAGATACGCAGTATTTT. Its protein product is CAIKPGSGTDTQYF. V is TRBV10-3 and J is TRBJ2-3; D is possibly TRBD1 (5 bases). V shed 7 bases and J shed 1 base, with 12 bases lying between them. The CDR3 runs to 14 residues. The germline V gene encodes CDR1 ENHRY and CDR2 SYGVKD.

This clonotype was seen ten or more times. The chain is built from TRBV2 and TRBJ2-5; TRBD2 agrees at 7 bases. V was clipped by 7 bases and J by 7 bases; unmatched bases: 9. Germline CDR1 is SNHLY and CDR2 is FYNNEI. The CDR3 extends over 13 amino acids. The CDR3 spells CASTPGGSGTQYF. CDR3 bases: TGTGCCAGCACCCCCGGCGGGAGCGGGACCCAGTACTTC.

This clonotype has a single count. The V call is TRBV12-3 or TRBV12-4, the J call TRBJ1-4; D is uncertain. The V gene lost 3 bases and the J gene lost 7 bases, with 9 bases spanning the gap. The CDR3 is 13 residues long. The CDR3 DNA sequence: TGTGCCAGCAGTTTGGGCAGGAGTGAAAAACTGTTTTTT. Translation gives CASSLGRSEKLFF.

This CDR3 is CASRQTGPGGEAFF. Here the CDR3 DNA reads TGTGCCAGCAGACAAACCGGGCCCGGTGGAGAAGCTTTCTTT. V gene TRBV28 combines with J gene TRBJ1-1; D ambiguous. Trimming cost V 6 bases and J 8 bases, with 19 bases left between them. The CDR3 consists of 14 residues. Germline V lookup: CDR1 MDHEN, CDR2 SYDVKM.

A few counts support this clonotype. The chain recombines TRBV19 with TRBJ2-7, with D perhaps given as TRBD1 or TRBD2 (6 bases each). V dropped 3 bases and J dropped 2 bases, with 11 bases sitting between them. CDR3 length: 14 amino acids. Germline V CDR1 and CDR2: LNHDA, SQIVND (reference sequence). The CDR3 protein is CASSMMGGPYEQYF. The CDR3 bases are TGTGCCAGTAGTATGATGGGGGGCCCCTACGAGCAGTACTTC.

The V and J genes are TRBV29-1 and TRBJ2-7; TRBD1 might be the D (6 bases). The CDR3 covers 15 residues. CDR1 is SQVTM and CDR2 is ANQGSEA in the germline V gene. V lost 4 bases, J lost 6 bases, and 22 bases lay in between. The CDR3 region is CSVGPSSGVWGEQYF. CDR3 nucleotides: TGCAGCGTTGGTCCGTCGTCAGGGGTGTGGGGCGAGCAGTACTTC.

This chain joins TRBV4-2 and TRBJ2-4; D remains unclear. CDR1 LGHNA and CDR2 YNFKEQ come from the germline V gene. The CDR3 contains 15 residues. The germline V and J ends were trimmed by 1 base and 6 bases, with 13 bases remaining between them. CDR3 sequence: CASSQVGSGLNIQYF. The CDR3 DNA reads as TGTGCCAGCAGCCAAGTTGGTTCCGGTTTAAACATTCAGTACTTC.

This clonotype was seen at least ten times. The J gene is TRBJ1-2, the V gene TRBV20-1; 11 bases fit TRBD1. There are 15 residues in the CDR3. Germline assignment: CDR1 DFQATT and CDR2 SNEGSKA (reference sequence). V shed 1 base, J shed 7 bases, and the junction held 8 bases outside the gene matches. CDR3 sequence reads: CSARASGTGGRGYTF. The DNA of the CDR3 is TGCAGTGCTAGAGCCTCAGGGACAGGGGGTCGTGGCTACACCTTC.

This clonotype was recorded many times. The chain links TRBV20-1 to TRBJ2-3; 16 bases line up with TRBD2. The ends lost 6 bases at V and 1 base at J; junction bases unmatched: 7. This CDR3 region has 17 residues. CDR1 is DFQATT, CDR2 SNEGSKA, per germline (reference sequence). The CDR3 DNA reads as TGCAGTGCCATTACCGGGACTAGCGGGGGGGGCACAGATACGCAGTATTTT. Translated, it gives CSAITGTSGGGTDTQYF.

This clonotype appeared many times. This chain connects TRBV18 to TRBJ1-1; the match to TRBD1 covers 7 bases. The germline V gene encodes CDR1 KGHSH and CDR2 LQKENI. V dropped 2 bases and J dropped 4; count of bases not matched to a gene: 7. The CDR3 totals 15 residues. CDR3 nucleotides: TGTGCCAGCTCACCATCACAGGGGTCGAGCACTGAAGCTTTCTTT. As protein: CASSPSQGSSTEAFF.